The subject of this entry is one T cell receptor beta chain. Its target is unknown. The primer mix had 60 Vbeta and 13 Jbeta primers. Produced via immunoSEQ multiplex PCR; TCRdb's table is partial and in-frame only. The table has about 120,000 clones, about three quarters seen once; the top ten hold roughly 3.1%. This record comes from a study of cytomegalovirus exposure and HLA in healthy donors. With V trimmed by 3 bases and J by 9 bases, 8 bases remained unmatched. The CDR3 length is 13 residues. CDR1 is GTSNPN and CDR2 is SVGIG in the germline V gene (reference sequence). Whole-study results and caveats: A later analysis by the authors found several of the most significant clusters apparently linked to common viral pathogens.

This receptor was obtained from a woman aged 30 to 39 in good health and CMV-seropositive. The specimen was PBMCs. V gene TRBV30 combines with J gene TRBJ2-1; 7 positions match TRBD2. This CDR3 reads CAWSLAGGSEQFF. CDR3 DNA sequence: TGTGCCTGGAGCCTAGCCGGGGGGAGTGAGCAGTTCTTC.